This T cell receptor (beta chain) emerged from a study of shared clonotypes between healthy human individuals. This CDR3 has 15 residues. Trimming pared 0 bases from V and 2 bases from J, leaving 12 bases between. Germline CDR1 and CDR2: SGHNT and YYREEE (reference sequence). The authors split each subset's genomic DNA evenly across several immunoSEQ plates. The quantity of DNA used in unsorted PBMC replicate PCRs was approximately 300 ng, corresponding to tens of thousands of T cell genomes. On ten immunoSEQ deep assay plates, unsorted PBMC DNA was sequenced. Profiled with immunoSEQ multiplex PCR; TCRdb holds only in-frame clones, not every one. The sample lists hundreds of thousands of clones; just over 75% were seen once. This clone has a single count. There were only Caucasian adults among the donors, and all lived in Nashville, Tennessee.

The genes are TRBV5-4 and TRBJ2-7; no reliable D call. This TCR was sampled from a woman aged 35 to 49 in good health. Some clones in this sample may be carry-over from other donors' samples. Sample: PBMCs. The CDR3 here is CASSLVSRFPYEQYF. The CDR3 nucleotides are TGTGCCAGCAGCTTGGTGTCCAGGTTTCCCTACGAGCAGTACTTC. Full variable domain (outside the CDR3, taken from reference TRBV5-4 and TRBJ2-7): ETGVTQSPTHLIKTRGQQVTLRCSSQSGHNTVSWYQQALGQGPQFIFQYYREEENGRGNFPPRFSGLQFPNYSSELNVNALELDDSALYLCASSLVSRFPYEQYFGPGTRLTVT.